The 29 T cell receptor beta chains given below trace back to one sample, sequenced in a study of beta chain features in type 1 diabetes (dated by TCRdb to 2016 to 2018). The protocol used for the library was the immunoSEQ multiplex PCR assay. The entire isolated RNA was reverse transcribed using the High Capacity cDNA Reverse Transcription Kit, and thus expressed TCRB transcripts were sequenced. What TCRdb holds here is the immuneACCESS table cut down to in-frame rearrangements. Part of the clones is not present; checked against another copy, under half of the missing clones reflect an unresolved V gene, and the others are unexplained. The table for this sample lists around 350,000 clones; around 13% of them were counted only once. The top ten clonotypes cover under 0.02% of the sample. The sequenced material came from naive CD4+ T cells from blood. In light of the paper, this sample's cell subset or site label describes: true naive CD4+ T cells. All receptors come from a man between 18 and 29 years old in good health.

This clone has a handful of counts. The chain employs TRBV5-4 and TRBJ1-2, with 8 positions matching TRBD1. The CDR3 extends over 15 amino acids. With V trimmed by 4 bases and J by 5 bases, 10 bases remained unmatched. The germline V gene has CDR1 SGHNT and CDR2 YYREEE (reference sequence). The CDR3 here is CASSRGQVGGYGYTF. The CDR3 coding sequence is TGTGCCAGCAGCCGGGGACAGGTTGGCGGGTATGGCTACACCTTC.

The rearrangement uses TRBV7-2 and TRBJ2-5; 8 nucleotides align to TRBD2. V was pared by 0 bases and J by 2 bases, with 5 bases of the junction left unmatched. The V gene's germline CDR1 is SGHTA and CDR2 FQGNSA. CDR3 length equals 16 residues. CDR3: CASSLARLATQETQYF. The CDR3 DNA sequence: TGTGCCAGCAGCTTAGCAAGACTAGCGACTCAAGAGACCCAGTACTTC.

Only a few counts were recorded for this clone. The chain couples TRBV6-6 to TRBJ1-2, with 10 nucleotides matching TRBD1. The germline V gene encodes CDR1 MNHNY and CDR2 SVGAGI (reference sequence). The V gene end was trimmed by 8 bases and the J gene end by 3 bases; junction bases not matched to a gene: 9. CDR3 length: 15 residues. The CDR3 region has the DNA TGTGCCAGCGGACCCGTGGGACAGGGGCACTATGGCTACACCTTC. Its protein product is CASGPVGQGHYGYTF.

This chain joins TRBV9 and TRBJ2-5, with a tentative D call TRBD2 (8 bases). The CDR3 length is 14 residues. Trimming took off 3 bases at V and 4 bases at J, with 13 bases between the two ends. Germline loops: CDR1 SGDLS, CDR2 YYNGEE. Written as DNA, the CDR3 is TGTGCCAGCAGCGCGGGAGGGGGCCGAGAGACCCAGTACTTC. Residues: CASSAGGGRETQYF. Using reference TRBV9 and TRBJ2-5 for the parts outside the CDR3, the full variable domain is DSGVTQTPKHLITATGQRVTLRCSPRSGDLSVYWYQQSLDQGLQFLIQYYNGEERAKGNILERFSAQQFPDLHSELNLSSLELGDSALYFCASSAGGGRETQYFGPGTRLLVL.

This sequence joins TRBV7-9 and TRBJ1-6; 7 nucleotides match TRBD1. Germline CDR1 reads SEHNR; CDR2 reads FQNEAQ (reference sequence). The length of the CDR3 is 13 residues. The V gene end was trimmed by 8 bases and the J gene end by 7 bases; junction bases not matched to a gene: 5. The CDR3 DNA sequence: TGTGCCAGCCGGGACAGAGACAATTCACCCCTCCACTTT. Its protein is CASRDRDNSPLHF.

The chain links TRBV6-6 to TRBJ1-5, with D uncertain. Germline-derived CDR1 and CDR2 are MNHNY and SVGAGI (reference sequence). The CDR3 spans 13 residues. Trimming pared 2 bases from V and 7 bases from J, leaving 9 bases between. In nucleotides, the CDR3 is TGTGCCAGCAGTTACGTTGAGGAGCAGCCCCAGCATTTT. Translation: CASSYVEEQPQHF.

Only a few counts were recorded for this clone. The chain recombines TRBV5-6 with TRBJ2-7; D perhaps matches TRBD2 (6 bases). The CDR3 runs 18 residues. The ends were cut back, 0 bases at V and 0 bases at J, with 19 bases in the middle. Looked up from germline, CDR1 is SGHDT and CDR2 is YYEEEE. Here the CDR3 reads CASSLGTYLDGSSYEQYF. As DNA, the CDR3 is TGTGCCAGCAGCTTGGGGACTTACCTAGACGGGAGCTCCTACGAGCAGTACTTC.

This clone was found a few times. This rearrangement joins TRBV6-5 to TRBJ2-7, with D possibly matching TRBD2 (5 bases). The CDR3 is 15 residues long. Germline loops: CDR1 MNHEY, CDR2 SVGAGI. V shed 3 bases and J shed 0 bases, with 12 bases lying between them. DNA for the CDR3: TGTGCCAGCAGTTATACGGGTCGGGGCTCCTACGAGCAGTACTTC. It translates to CASSYTGRGSYEQYF.

The chain links TRBV4-3 to TRBJ1-5, with D maybe TRBD1 (5 bases). Germline-derived CDR1 and CDR2 are LGHNA and YSLEER. The CDR3 spans 18 residues. V was pared by 1 base and J by 0 bases, with 16 bases between. The CDR3 sequence is CASSQGTGLSISNQPQHF. The CDR3 bases are TGCGCCAGCAGCCAAGGGACGGGACTGTCCATTAGCAATCAGCCCCAGCATTTT.

CDR3 nucleotide sequence: TGTGCCAGCAGCCCACGGTCGGCCCAGTACTTC. This encodes CASSPRSAQYF. The V and J genes are TRBV7-2 and TRBJ2-5; D is uncertain. The CDR3 has 11 amino acids. The germline CDR1 and CDR2 sequences are SGHTA and FQGNSA. With 5 bases removed from V and 9 bases from J, the gap between germline ends came to 10 bases.

The rearrangement joins TRBV18 to TRBJ2-5; maybe TRBD1 (6 bases). This CDR3 is 16 amino acids long. V lost 0 bases to trimming and J lost 2 bases, with 13 bases between them. CDR1 KGHSH and CDR2 LQKENI come from the germline V gene. The CDR3 DNA reads TGTGCCAGCTCACCACCTGGACAGAACAGACAAGAGACCCAGTACTTC. This codes for CASSPPGQNRQETQYF.

In this sample, this clone turned up a few times. This chain uses TRBV21-1 with TRBJ2-3; TRBD1, the D gene given by the table, was not confirmed from the DNA. TRBV21-1 is a pseudogene segment. The CDR3 covers 16 residues. CDR3 in DNA: TGTGCCAGCAGCAAAACGTGTCCAGGGAGCACAGATACGCAGTATTTT. It codes for CASSKTCPGSTDTQYF.

This clone has more than one count but fewer than ten. The chain is built from TRBV29-1 and TRBJ2-4; 9 bases map to TRBD2. Trimming removed 5 bases from V and 0 bases from J; junction bases left unmatched: 14. This CDR3 spans 18 amino acids. Germline CDR1 SQVTM, CDR2 ANQGSEA. This CDR3 reads CSVYGASGTTLAKNIQYF. The CDR3 nucleotides read TGCAGCGTTTATGGAGCTAGCGGGACTACCCTAGCCAAAAACATTCAGTACTTC. The complete variable domain, with remaining parts taken from reference TRBV29-1 and TRBJ2-4, reads SAVISQKPSRDICQRGTSLTIQCQVDSQVTMMFWYRQQPGQSLTLIATANQGSEATYESGFVIDKFPISRPNLTFSTLTVSNMSPEDSSIYLCSVYGASGTTLAKNIQYFGAGTRLSVL.

This clone has more than one count but fewer than ten. The J gene is TRBJ2-5, the V gene TRBV5-1, with 10 bases that match TRBD2. There are 14 residues in the CDR3. CDR1 and CDR2 from the germline V gene are SGHRS and YFSETQ. J gave up 5 bases and V 3 bases, and 4 bases lay outside the gene matches. The CDR3 bases are TGCGCCAGCAGCTCCCTGACTAGCGGGGAGACCCAGTACTTC. Amino acids: CASSSLTSGETQYF.

This clone showed up just a few times. V gene TRBV7-3 combines with J gene TRBJ2-1; the match to TRBD2 covers 9 bases. J gave up 4 bases and V 5 bases, and 6 bases lay outside the gene matches. The CDR3 runs 15 residues. Germline V gives CDR1 SGHTA, CDR2 FQGTGA. The CDR3 DNA reads as TGTGCCAGCAGCGAGTCTAGCGGGGAGTACAATGAGCAGTTCTTC. Its protein is CASSESSGEYNEQFF.

Details on this clone: The same CDR3 arises from other DNA sequences in this sample as well. The chain links TRBV5-1 to TRBJ2-6, with no clear D. CDR3 size: 15 residues. The ends were cut back, 0 bases at V and 4 bases at J, with 8 bases in the middle. Per the germline V gene, CDR1 is SGHRS and CDR2 is YFSETQ. The CDR3 DNA follows: TGCGCCAGCAGCTTGGACAGTTCGGGGGCCAACGTCCTGACTTTC. Translation: CASSLDSSGANVLTF.

This clone showed up just a few times. At one end the junction does not follow the germline gene, possibly because of a read error. The rearrangement joins TRBV7-7 to TRBJ2-7, with 8 bases aligning to TRBD2. Looked up from germline, CDR1 is SSHAT and CDR2 is FNYEAQ (reference sequence). The CDR3 has 13 residues. The CDR3 coding sequence is TGTGCTAGCAGCTTAAGAGCGGGAGATGAGCAGTACTTC. This translates into CASSLRAGDEQYF.

This clone was detected many times. The chain links TRBV7-8 to TRBJ1-6; no clear D. V was cut by 5 bases and J by 14 bases, with 16 bases left in between. This CDR3 spans 13 amino acids. In germline, CDR1 is SGHVS, CDR2 FQNEAQ. DNA of the CDR3: TGTGCCAGCAGCACAAGACGGGGAGTGACCCTCCACTTT. Protein: CASSTRRGVTLHF. Combining the CDR3 with reference TRBV7-8 and TRBJ1-6 gives the whole variable domain GAGVSQSPRYKVAKRGQDVALRCDPISGHVSLFWYQQALGQGPEFLTYFQNEAQLDKSGLPSDRFFAERPEGSVSTLKIQRTQQEDSAVYLCASSTRRGVTLHFGNGTRLTVT.

The chain carries TRBV7-8 and TRBJ2-3; 15 bases map to TRBD2. This CDR3 contains 18 residues. Trimming at V came to 3 bases and at J to 1 base, leaving 5 bases not matched to a gene. The germline V gene encodes CDR1 SGHVS and CDR2 FQNEAQ. In DNA, the CDR3 is TGTGCCAGCAGCTTGGGACTAGCGGGGGGATGGGGCACAGATACGCAGTATTTT. Its translation: CASSLGLAGGWGTDTQYF.

In nucleotides, the CDR3 is TGTGCCAGCGGACAGGGGGTAGGAGAGCAGTACTTC. Its protein product is CASGQGVGEQYF. The gene calls are TRBV5-6 and TRBJ2-7; 10 bases agree with TRBD1. Germline CDR1 SGHDT, CDR2 YYEEEE. This CDR3 is 12 amino acids long. V gave up 7 bases and J gave up 7 bases; unmatched junction bases: 5.

This chain uses TRBV7-9 with TRBJ2-5, with 9 bases identical to TRBD1. CDR1 is SEHNR and CDR2 is FQNEAQ in the germline V gene (reference sequence). The CDR3 is made up of 14 amino acids. The V gene end was trimmed by 6 bases and the J gene end by 5 bases; junction bases not matched to a gene: 7. In nucleotides, the CDR3 is TGTGCCAGCAGGAACCGGGACAGGGTTGAGACCCAGTACTTC. The encoded protein is CASRNRDRVETQYF. The full variable domain, completed using reference TRBV7-9 and TRBJ2-5, is DTGVSQNPRHKITKRGQNVTFRCDPISEHNRLYWYRQTLGQGPEFLTYFQNEAQLEKSRLLSDRFSAERPKGSFSTLEIQRTEQGDSAMYLCASRNRDRVETQYFGPGTRLLVL.

The CDR3 region is CASSQDGGTNQPQHF. In DNA, the CDR3 is TGCGCCAGCAGCCAAGACGGAGGCACTAATCAGCCCCAGCATTTT. The V gene is TRBV4-1, the J gene TRBJ1-5, with D unclear. Germline V gene lookup returns CDR1 MGHRA and CDR2 YSYEKL. This CDR3 is 15 amino acids long. Trimming cost V 0 bases and J 4 bases, with 10 bases left between them.

This chain connects TRBV28 to TRBJ2-7; 10 bases match TRBD1. Germline V gene lookup returns CDR1 MDHEN and CDR2 SYDVKM. The V and J ends lost 5 bases and 4 bases, in that order; junction bases with no gene match: 8. This CDR3 region has 15 residues. CDR3 sequence: CASSTVTGGRYEQYF. In DNA, the CDR3 is TGTGCCAGCAGTACCGTGACAGGGGGCAGGTACGAGCAGTACTTC. Together with reference TRBV28 and TRBJ2-7, the CDR3 gives the full variable domain: DVKVTQSSRYLVKRTGEKVFLECVQDMDHENMFWYRQDPGLGLRLIYFSYDVKMKEKGDIPEGYSVSREKKERFSLILESASTNQTSMYLCASSTVTGGRYEQYFGPGTRLTVT.

V and J are TRBV7-2 and TRBJ2-4, with D hard to call. The CDR3 spans 14 residues. V gave up 1 base and J gave up 6 bases, with 10 bases separating them. Germline CDR1 SGHTA, CDR2 FQGNSA. The CDR3 here is CASSLGLSRNIQYF. The CDR3 DNA follows: TGTGCCAGCAGCTTAGGACTGTCCCGAAACATTCAGTACTTC.

The chain recombines TRBV7-2 with TRBJ1-4, with 12 bases lining up with TRBD1. V was pared by 4 bases and J by 0 bases, with 9 bases of the junction left unmatched. Germline assignment: CDR1 SGHTA and CDR2 FQGNSA. The CDR3 loop spans 19 amino acids. CDR3 nucleotides: TGTGCCAGCAGCTCCCTAATTGGGACAGGGGGCGCAACTAATGAAAAACTGTTTTTT. Its protein is CASSSLIGTGGATNEKLFF.

This clone was counted a few times. This sequence joins TRBV6-5 and TRBJ1-2, with D possibly being TRBD1 (6 bases). The CDR3 sequence is 15 residues long. The germline V and J ends were trimmed by 4 bases and 4 bases, with 16 bases remaining between them. In germline, CDR1 is MNHEY, CDR2 SVGAGI. Here the CDR3 DNA reads TGTGCCAGCAGTTTAAACAGGGACGGCGGCTATGGCTACACCTTC. Amino acids: CASSLNRDGGYGYTF.

About this clone: Other nucleotide sequences in the sample specify the same CDR3. V and J are TRBV30 and TRBJ2-7; 12 bases agree with TRBD1. This CDR3 comprises 15 residues. Trimming at V came to 0 bases and at J to 2 bases, leaving 2 bases not matched to a gene. Germline-derived CDR1 and CDR2 are GTSNPN and SVGIG (reference sequence). CDR3 DNA sequence: TGTGCCTGGAGTGTGGGGACAGGGGGCCCCTACGAGCAGTACTTC. This codes for CAWSVGTGGPYEQYF.

This clone turned up a few times. This chain joins TRBV19 and TRBJ1-1; TRBD1 matches at 10 bases. V lost 2 bases and J lost 4; bases outside the gene matches: 4. CDR1 and CDR2 (germline): LNHDA, SQIVND (reference sequence). This CDR3 region has 15 residues. The DNA for the CDR3 is TGTGCCAGTAGTATATTTGGGACAGGGGTCACTGAAGCTTTCTTT. It specifies CASSIFGTGVTEAFF.

V gene TRBV7-9 combines with J gene TRBJ2-5; a weak D match, TRBD2 (5 bases). Per the germline V gene, CDR1 is SEHNR and CDR2 is FQNEAQ (reference sequence). This CDR3 spans 13 amino acids. V lost 3 bases and J 3 bases, leaving 8 bases between the germline ends. CDR3 in DNA: TGTGCCAGCAGCTTCGGGGTGGAAGAGACCCAGTACTTC. Translating it yields CASSFGVEETQYF.